The 20 T cell receptor beta chains reported below all come from one sample, sequenced in a study of T cells in Graves' hyperthyroidism and ophthalmopathy (dated by TCRdb to about 2019). Library construction relied on multiplex PCR. The instrument given in TCRdb is Illumina HiSeq 2000. The TCR beta CDR3 regions were amplified from RNA transcripts. The first round of RT-PCR for the TCR CDR3 was performed with the HTBI primer set and the Qiagen OneStep RT-PCR kit. TCRdb took the public reads, trimmed them with fastp at Q25, ran MiXCR for clone calling and kept in-frame beta chains. Each entry merges the rows of one CDR3 protein and shows their most common DNA and genes. The sample table contains 600,000 or so distinct CDR3 sequences; only one count was recorded for approximately 44% of them. The ten largest clonotypes hold 6.5% to 9% of the sample. Sequencing was carried out using peripheral blood or thyroid tissue (not recorded which). Receptors were obtained from a woman aged 18 to 35 with Graves' hyperthyroidism. Donor details come from another sample of the same person, matched by shared clones.

A few counts support this clonotype. The gene calls are TRBV7-2 and TRBJ1-4, with a tentative D call TRBD1 (5 bases). V dropped 2 bases and J dropped 3 bases, with 10 bases sitting between them. The CDR3 length is 15 residues. The germline V gene encodes CDR1 SGHTA and CDR2 FQGNSA. The CDR3, as DNA: TGTGCCAGCAGCTTAATCGGGGGATCTAATGAAAAACTGTTTTTT. This codes for CASSLIGGSNEKLFF. Drawing the rest from reference TRBV7-2 and TRBJ1-4, the complete variable domain is GAGVSQSPSNKVTEKGKDVELRCDPISGHTALYWYRQSLGQGLEFLIYFQGNSAPDKSGLPSDRFSAERTGGSVSTLTIQRTQQEDSAVYLCASSLIGGSNEKLFFGSGTQLSVL.

This clonotype appeared a few times. The CDR3 is CASSLEGLAGGEETQYF. Written as DNA, the CDR3 is TGTGCCAGCAGCTTAGAAGGACTAGCGGGAGGGGAAGAGACCCAGTACTTC. The chain employs TRBV7-8 and TRBJ2-5; 15 bases align to TRBD2. Trimming removed 1 base from V and 3 bases from J; junction bases left unmatched: 3. Germline values: CDR1 SGHVS, CDR2 FQNEAQ. This CDR3 contains 17 residues.

The J gene is TRBJ2-5, the V gene TRBV15; 9 nucleotides agree with TRBD1. The germline CDR1 and CDR2 sequences are LNHNV and YYDKDF (reference sequence). The CDR3 covers 14 residues. With 4 bases clipped from V and 1 base from J, the junction kept 1 base outside the gene matches. The CDR3 loop is CATSNRGLQETQYF. The CDR3 DNA sequence: TGTGCCACCAGCAACAGGGGGCTCCAAGAGACCCAGTACTTC.

Only a few counts were recorded for this clonotype. The genes are TRBV9 and TRBJ1-5, with D possibly matching TRBD1 (5 bases). Trimming stripped 0 bases from V and 2 bases from J, with 9 bases between. This CDR3 contains 15 residues. Germline V gene data show CDR1 as SGDLS and CDR2 as YYNGEE. The CDR3 loop reads CASSVGGAGNQPQHF. CDR3 nucleotide sequence: TGTGCCAGCAGCGTAGGAGGGGCCGGCAATCAGCCCCAGCATTTT.

Ten or more counts support this clonotype. The V and J genes are TRBV7-2 and TRBJ2-7; tentative D call: TRBD1 (6 bases). This CDR3 contains 13 residues. Trimming removed 6 bases from V and 0 bases from J, with 9 bases in between. Germline V gene data show CDR1 as SGHTA and CDR2 as FQGNSA. CDR3 sequence: CASSAGVSYEQYF. Written as DNA, the CDR3 is TGTGCCAGCAGTGCAGGGGTCTCCTACGAGCAGTACTTC.

This clonotype was detected ten times or more. V gene TRBV7-9 combines with J gene TRBJ1-2; D is perhaps TRBD1 (6 bases). The CDR3 runs 15 residues. Germline CDR1 SEHNR, CDR2 FQNEAQ (reference sequence). V lost 4 bases, J lost 4 bases, and 16 bases lay in between. The CDR3 DNA reads TGTGCCAGCAGCTCTACACAGGGTATAGGCTATGGCTACACCTTC. As protein: CASSSTQGIGYGYTF.

The rearrangement links TRBV7-9 to TRBJ1-6; the D gene is possibly TRBD1 (6 bases). Germline CDR1 SEHNR, CDR2 FQNEAQ (reference sequence). The V gene lost 5 bases and the J gene lost 12 bases, with 17 bases spanning the gap. This CDR3 is built from 14 residues. CDR3 loop: CASSRGRGEGPLHF. Written as DNA, the CDR3 is TGTGCCAGCAGCAGAGGCAGGGGCGAGGGACCCCTCCACTTT.

Notes on this clonotype: One end of the junction is discordant with germline, which a read error may explain. The chain uses TRBV10-3 and TRBJ1-2; no clear D gene. Per germline, CDR1 ENHRY and CDR2 SYGVKD. CDR3 length equals 11 residues. The CDR3: CAVSLSYGYTF. The CDR3 DNA sequence: TGTGCCGTCAGTCTGTCCTATGGCTACACCTTC.

V usage is TRBV6-4 and J usage is TRBJ2-7; TRBD2 matches 9 bases. The DNA matches TRBJ2-1 better at its end, which makes the J call doubtful. The CDR3 has 16 residues. In germline, CDR1 is MRHNA, CDR2 SNTAGT. The CDR3 region is CASSDLGGRASNEQFF. CDR3 sequence (DNA): TGTGCCAGCAGTGACCTCGGCGGGAGGGCATCCAATGAGCAGTTCTTC.

There are a few counts of this clonotype. V gene TRBV20-1 combines with J gene TRBJ1-6, with D uncertain. Germline V gene lookup returns CDR1 DFQATT and CDR2 SNEGSKA (reference sequence). The length of the CDR3 is 14 residues. The V end lost 2 bases, the J end lost 9 bases, and 14 bases lay between the germline ends. CDR3 loop: CSARYSLRTSPLHF. CDR3 nucleotides: TGCAGTGCTAGATATTCCTTGAGGACTTCACCCCTCCACTTT.

The chain joins TRBV2 to TRBJ1-1; tentative D call: TRBD1 (6 bases). Trimming pared 5 bases from V and 9 bases from J, leaving 13 bases between. Germline V CDR1 and CDR2: SNHLY, FYNNEI. The CDR3 is 12 residues long. In DNA, the CDR3 is TGTGCCAGCAGTCTCAAGACAGGAAAAGCTTTCTTT. Its translation: CASSLKTGKAFF.

CDR3 in amino acids: CSAKNQGYGYTF. DNA of the CDR3: TGCAGTGCTAAAAATCAGGGCTATGGCTACACCTTC. The V gene is TRBV20-1, the J gene TRBJ1-2; the D gene is possibly TRBD1 (5 bases). Germline CDR1 reads DFQATT; CDR2 reads SNEGSKA (reference sequence). The CDR3 has 12 residues. V was clipped by 4 bases and J by 4 bases, with 10 bases between them.

The CDR3: CASGPLGGNSPLHF. The CDR3 bases are TGTGCTAGTGGTCCCCTCGGCGGAAATTCACCCCTCCACTTT. The J gene is TRBJ1-6, the V gene TRBV12-5; D unclear. The CDR3 has 14 residues. The V gene lost 5 bases and the J gene lost 7 bases, with 12 bases spanning the gap. CDR1 is LGHNT and CDR2 is FRNRAP in the germline V gene.

This clonotype was seen a few times. This chain uses TRBV20-1 with TRBJ1-2; D is undetermined. The V gene lost 3 bases and the J gene lost 2 bases, with 10 bases spanning the gap. This CDR3 spans 13 amino acids. Germline CDR1 reads DFQATT; CDR2 reads SNEGSKA (reference sequence). This chain's CDR3 is CSARRRSNYGYTF. CDR3 sequence (DNA): TGCAGTGCTAGGAGACGGTCAAACTATGGCTACACCTTC.

The CDR3 spells CASSLLDAAYEQYF. The CDR3 DNA reads TGCGCCAGCAGCTTACTGGACGCAGCCTACGAGCAGTACTTC. The chain links TRBV5-1 to TRBJ2-7; no reliable D call. Per the germline V gene, CDR1 is SGHRS and CDR2 is YFSETQ. Between the trimmed V and J ends, which lost 2 bases and 2 bases, there was a span of 11 bases. The CDR3 length is 14 residues. Variable domain in full (rest from reference TRBV5-1 and TRBJ2-7): KAGVTQTPRYLIKTRGQQVTLSCSPISGHRSVSWYQQTPGQGLQFLFEYFSETQRNKGNFPGRFSGRQFSNSRSEMNVSTLELGDSALYLCASSLLDAAYEQYFGPGTRLTVT.

This clonotype was seen more than once but under ten times. The chain couples TRBV14 to TRBJ1-1; D is ambiguous. The germline CDR1 and CDR2 sequences are SGHDN and FVKESK. Between the trimmed V and J ends, which lost 1 base and 7 bases, there was a span of 4 bases. CDR3 length: 11 residues. The DNA for the CDR3 is TGTGCCAGCAGCCAAGTTAATGAAGCTTTCTTT. It codes for CASSQVNEAFF.

Notes on this clonotype: Mismatch with germline at one junction end may stem from a read error. The chain uses TRBV20-1 and TRBJ2-7; TRBD2 aligns across 9 bases. CDR1 and CDR2 (germline): DFQATT, SNEGSKA (reference sequence). The CDR3 is made up of 12 amino acids. This chain's CDR3 is CSATFGGRELYF. CDR3 nucleotide sequence: TGCAGTGCTACCTTCGGCGGGAGGGAGCTGTACTTC.

CDR3 DNA sequence: TGTGCCAGCAGCATCACCGGGACAGGGAGTGAAAAACTGTTTTTT. Translated, it gives CASSITGTGSEKLFF. This chain joins TRBV7-9 and TRBJ1-4; 9 nucleotides agree with TRBD1. Losses at the gene ends were 5 bases for V and 7 bases for J; bases not matched to a gene: 8. In germline, CDR1 is SEHNR, CDR2 FQNEAQ (reference sequence). The CDR3 is made up of 15 amino acids.

The chain uses TRBV7-8 and TRBJ2-5; perhaps TRBD1 as D (6 bases). CDR3 length equals 12 residues. Germline CDR1 SGHVS, CDR2 FQNEAQ. V was shortened by 9 bases and J by 2 bases, with 10 bases between the two germline ends. CDR3: CASVGGQETQYF. CDR3 in DNA: TGTGCCAGTGTAGGGGGACAAGAGACCCAGTACTTC.

This clonotype was observed a few times. The genes are TRBV19 and TRBJ1-1; D possibly corresponds to TRBD1 (5 bases). In germline, CDR1 is LNHDA, CDR2 SQIVND (reference sequence). The V and J ends lost 3 bases and 4 bases respectively, with 12 bases between them. There are 14 residues in the CDR3. The chain's CDR3 is CASSMVFGGTEAFF. Written as DNA, the CDR3 is TGTGCCAGTAGTATGGTTTTCGGGGGCACTGAAGCTTTCTTT.